This T cell receptor beta chain was sequenced for a study of blood T cells in healthy people across ages. V gave up 0 bases and J gave up 0 bases, with 12 bases separating them. The germline CDR1 and CDR2 sequences are LGHDT and YNNKEL (reference sequence). The CDR3 runs to 17 residues. A second PCR of roughly 7 to 11 cycles used a sample-barcoded 5' primer and a J-beta primer mix. Via MiXCR, TCRdb re-called the 5' RACE reads, giving one row per CDR3 protein. The sample carries more than 800,000 distinct CDR3 sequences, more than 40% recorded once. The receptor was derived from a woman aged 60-75 years in good health. The V call is TRBV3-1, the J call TRBJ1-3; D may be TRBD1 (5 bases). The sequenced sample consisted of blood. CDR3 sequence (DNA): TGTGCCAGCAGCCAAGACCTTTTAGGGGTCTCTGGAAACACCATATATTTT. It encodes CASSQDLLGVSGNTIYF.